This T cell receptor (beta chain) was captured by sequencing in a study of CD8 T cells in Susac syndrome. Random-hexamer reverse transcription was applied to about 0.45 to 1 ug RNA. Amplification of the TCR beta CDR3 was carried out by immunoSEQ multiplex PCR, which spanned a total of 54 Vbeta and 13 Jbeta segments. One entry per CDR3 protein results from TCRdb running MiXCR on the immunoSEQ multiplex PCR reads. This sample has tens of thousands of distinct CDR3 sequences; 85% to 95% occur once, and the top ten carry about 0.27%. The V and J ends lost 5 bases and 0 bases respectively, with 14 bases between them. The CDR3 is made up of 17 amino acids. In germline, CDR1 is LNHDA, CDR2 SQIVND (reference sequence). Sequencing of TCR beta was undertaken in CD8+ and CD4+ T cells derived from blood. CD8+ and CD4+ T cells were negatively isolated; TEMRA cells were FACS-enriched.

This TCR derives from a human donor in good health. The source material was CD8+ T cells from PBMCs. The chain recombines TRBV19 with TRBJ1-6, with D tentatively TRBD1 (6 bases). The CDR3 region is CASSLGQTSSYNSPLHF. CDR3 coding DNA: TGTGCCAGTAGTCTCGGACAGACTAGCTCCTATAATTCACCCCTCCACTTT.